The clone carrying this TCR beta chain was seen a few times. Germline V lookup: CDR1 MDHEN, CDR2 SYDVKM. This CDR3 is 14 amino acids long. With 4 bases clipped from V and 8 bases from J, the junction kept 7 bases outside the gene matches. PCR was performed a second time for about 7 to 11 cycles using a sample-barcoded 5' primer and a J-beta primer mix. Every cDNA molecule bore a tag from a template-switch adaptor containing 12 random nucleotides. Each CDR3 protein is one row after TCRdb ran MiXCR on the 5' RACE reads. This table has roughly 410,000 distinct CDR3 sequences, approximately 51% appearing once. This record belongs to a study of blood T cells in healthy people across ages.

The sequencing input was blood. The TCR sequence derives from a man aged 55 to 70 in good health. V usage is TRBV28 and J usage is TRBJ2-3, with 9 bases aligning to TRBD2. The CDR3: CASSSPGTSSTQYF. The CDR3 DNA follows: TGTGCCAGCAGTTCTCCCGGGACTAGCTCTACGCAGTATTTT.